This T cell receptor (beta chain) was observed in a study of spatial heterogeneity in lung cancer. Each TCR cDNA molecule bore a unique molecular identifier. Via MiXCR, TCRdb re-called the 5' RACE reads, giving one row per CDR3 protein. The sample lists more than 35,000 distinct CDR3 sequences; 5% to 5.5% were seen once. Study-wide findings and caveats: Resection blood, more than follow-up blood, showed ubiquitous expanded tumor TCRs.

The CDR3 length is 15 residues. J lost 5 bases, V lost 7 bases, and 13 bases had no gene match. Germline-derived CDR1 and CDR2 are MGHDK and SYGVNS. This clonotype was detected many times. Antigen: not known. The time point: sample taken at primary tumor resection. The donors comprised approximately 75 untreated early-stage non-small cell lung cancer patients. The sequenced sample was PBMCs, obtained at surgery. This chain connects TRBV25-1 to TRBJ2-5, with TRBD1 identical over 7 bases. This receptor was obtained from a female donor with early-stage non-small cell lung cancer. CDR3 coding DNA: TGTGCCAGCACTTCCGCCGGGACAGCCTGGGAGACCCAGTACTTC. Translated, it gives CASTSAGTAWETQYF.